This T cell receptor (beta chain) was captured by sequencing in a study of graft-versus-host responses after intestinal transplantation. On the study more broadly: Anti-thymocyte globulin induction was given to all recipients, followed by tacrolimus and steroids for around three years.

Notes on the study in general: Recipient marrow contained GvH clones, some of which appeared first in ileum or blood.

Some clones are missing from TCRdb's copy, which holds only in-frame ones; the method was immunoSEQ multiplex PCR. The sample consists of about 88,000 clones, 85% to 95% of them appearing once. V lost 2 bases and J 7 bases, leaving 17 bases between the germline ends. The CDR3 totals 15 residues. Germline-derived CDR1 and CDR2 are MNHNY and SVGAGI (reference sequence). A note on this clone: Its antigen remains unidentified. The same CDR3 also results from other DNA sequences found in this sample.

The source was unstimulated CD4+ T cells sorted from spleen or lymph node cells, collected before transplant. The TCR comes from a human donor who was the organ donor for an intestinal transplant. The chain employs TRBV6-6 and TRBJ2-5, with a weak D call TRBD1 (5 bases). CDR3 nucleotides: TGTGCCAGCAGTTACAATGCAGGGCGAAACGGGACCCAGTACTTC. This encodes CASSYNAGRNGTQYF.